Below, 19 T cell receptor beta chains from the same sample are listed, as sequenced in a study of early stage breast cancer tumors. Assay used: immunoSEQ multiplex PCR; TCRdb lists only in-frame clones, some missing. The sample contains around 9,800 clones, about 80% of which appear only once. The sequencing sample was made of breast tumor tissue. Receptors were obtained from a person aged 65-85 years with breast cancer.

The chain recombines TRBV5-1 with TRBJ2-5, with 11 bases lining up with TRBD2. Per germline, CDR1 SGHRS and CDR2 YFSETQ. CDR3 size: 14 residues. V lost 3 bases and J lost 4; bases outside the gene matches: 2. CDR3 DNA sequence: TGCGCCAGCAGCTCCGGACTAGCGGGAGAGACCCAGTACTTC. It encodes CASSSGLAGETQYF.

V is TRBV4-1 and J is TRBJ1-2; perhaps TRBD1 as D (5 bases). Germline values: CDR1 MGHRA, CDR2 YSYEKL. Deletions cut 0 bases from V and 4 bases from J, with 9 bases between. CDR3 size: 14 residues. CDR3 bases: TGCGCCAGCAGCCAAGAGAACAGGCTCTATGGCTACACCTTC. It translates to CASSQENRLYGYTF.

The chain carries TRBV11-2 and TRBJ2-7; D may be TRBD2 (6 bases). The CDR3 sequence is 14 residues long. The V end was cut by 5 bases, the J end by 0 bases, with 11 bases between. Per the germline V gene, CDR1 is SGHAT and CDR2 is FQNNGV. The CDR3 here is CASSNSGYSYEQYF. CDR3 sequence (DNA): TGTGCCAGCAGCAACAGCGGGTACTCCTACGAGCAGTACTTC.

The rearrangement joins TRBV15 to TRBJ2-7; 9 bases map to TRBD1. V lost 0 bases to trimming and J lost 1 base; unmatched junction nucleotides: 7. The CDR3 is 17 amino acids. Per the germline V gene, CDR1 is LNHNV and CDR2 is YYDKDF (reference sequence). The CDR3 reads CATSRDRRTGESYEQYF. CDR3 in DNA: TGTGCCACCAGCAGAGATCGCAGGACAGGGGAGTCCTACGAGCAGTACTTC.

This clone was seen once. V is TRBV29-1 and J is TRBJ2-3; 8 bases line up with TRBD2. The CDR3 is made up of 12 amino acids. Per the germline V gene, CDR1 is SQVTM and CDR2 is ANQGSEA. The junction had 7 bases not matched to a gene; V was cut back by 8 bases and J by 6 bases. DNA for the CDR3: TGCAGCTCCGGGGGGGCAGGGGATACGCAGTATTTT. Translating it yields CSSGGAGDTQYF.

The chain uses TRBV9 and TRBJ2-1, with TRBD2 matching 7 bases. The ends lost 4 bases at V and 8 bases at J; junction bases unmatched: 3. Germline V gives CDR1 SGDLS, CDR2 YYNGEE. This CDR3 has 12 amino acids. The CDR3 DNA is TGTGCCAGCAGCTCCCGGGGGGATGAGCAGTTCTTC. Amino acids: CASSSRGDEQFF.

This clone is labeled medium-sized. This rearrangement joins TRBV7-2 to TRBJ1-6; no reliable D call. Between the trimmed V and J ends, which lost 8 bases and 6 bases, there was a span of 11 bases. The CDR3 totals 13 residues. Germline lookup yields CDR1 SGHTA and CDR2 FQGNSA. The CDR3 is CASWAGGNSPLHF. Written as DNA, the CDR3 is TGTGCCAGCTGGGCGGGAGGTAATTCACCCCTCCACTTT.

This clone was counted only a few times. The chain carries TRBV7-8 and TRBJ1-5; possible D gene TRBD1, 6 bases. Per the germline V gene, CDR1 is SGHVS and CDR2 is FQNEAQ. The CDR3 covers 15 residues. Trimming pared 4 bases from V and 1 base from J, leaving 11 bases between. The CDR3: CASSSRGQSNQPQHF. The DNA of the CDR3 is TGTGCCAGCAGCTCACGTGGACAGAGCAATCAGCCCCAGCATTTT.

The chain employs TRBV19 and TRBJ2-2; D remains unclear. Per the germline V gene, CDR1 is LNHDA and CDR2 is SQIVND (reference sequence). The CDR3 has 14 residues. Trimming pared 4 bases from V and 2 bases from J, leaving 8 bases between. CDR3 sequence reads: CASSSQVNTGELFF. CDR3 nucleotide sequence: TGTGCCAGTAGTAGCCAGGTTAACACCGGGGAGCTGTTTTTT.

This clone showed up just once. The chain links TRBV30 to TRBJ1-1; D not certain. V gave up 4 bases and J gave up 2 bases, with 11 bases separating them. There are 13 residues in the CDR3. CDR1 GTSNPN and CDR2 SVGIG come from the germline V gene (reference sequence). Here the CDR3 DNA reads TGTGCCTGGATAGGAGGGTTTAACACTGAAGCTTTCTTT. As protein: CAWIGGFNTEAFF.

Only one count was recorded for this clone. The chain carries TRBV5-1 and TRBJ1-1; a possible D gene is TRBD1 (6 bases). CDR1 SGHRS and CDR2 YFSETQ come from the germline V gene. CDR3 length: 13 amino acids. V was clipped by 0 bases and J by 5 bases, with 8 bases between them. This chain's CDR3 is CASSLVQGTEAFF. The CDR3 nucleotides read TGCGCCAGCAGCTTGGTCCAGGGGACTGAAGCTTTCTTT. Complete variable domain (other parts from reference TRBV5-1 and TRBJ1-1): KAGVTQTPRYLIKTRGQQVTLSCSPISGHRSVSWYQQTPGQGLQFLFEYFSETQRNKGNFPGRFSGRQFSNSRSEMNVSTLELGDSALYLCASSLVQGTEAFFGQGTRLTVV.

This sequence joins TRBV7-8 and TRBJ1-5, with D possibly TRBD1 on 5 matching bases. The CDR3 runs 15 residues. Germline-derived CDR1 and CDR2 are SGHVS and FQNEAQ. V lost 5 bases and J 5 bases, leaving 16 bases between the germline ends. CDR3: CASSPGVGSYQPQHF. CDR3 nucleotide sequence: TGTGCCAGCAGCCCGGGGGTAGGGTCCTATCAGCCCCAGCATTTT.

This clone turned up a few times. The chain couples TRBV7-9 to TRBJ1-2; no definite D call. The V gene lost 3 bases and the J gene lost 4 bases, with 9 bases spanning the gap. Germline values: CDR1 SEHNR, CDR2 FQNEAQ (reference sequence). The CDR3 sequence is 13 residues long. CDR3 residues: CASSFSSSYGYTF. CDR3 coding DNA: TGTGCCAGCAGCTTTTCTTCCTCCTATGGCTACACCTTC.

The chain recombines TRBV7-2 with TRBJ2-3; TRBD2 aligns across 8 bases. The germline CDR1 and CDR2 sequences are SGHTA and FQGNSA. CDR3 length equals 17 residues. Losses at the gene ends were 2 bases for V and 2 bases for J; bases not matched to a gene: 9. DNA of the CDR3: TGTGCCAGCAGCTTAAGGAGAGCGGGGGTAATCACAGATACGCAGTATTTT. This codes for CASSLRRAGVITDTQYF.

This clone appeared a single time. The chain couples TRBV5-1 to TRBJ1-4; the D gene is possibly TRBD1 (6 bases). V lost 7 bases to trimming and J lost 4 bases, with 11 bases between them. The germline V gene encodes CDR1 SGHRS and CDR2 YFSETQ. The CDR3 has 13 amino acids. The CDR3 reads CASQGQGNEKLFF. The CDR3 bases are TGCGCCAGCCAGGGGCAGGGTAATGAAAAACTGTTTTTT.

The rearrangement links TRBV4-1 to TRBJ2-3; 7 positions agree with TRBD2. Germline V CDR1 and CDR2: MGHRA, YSYEKL. This CDR3 is 16 amino acids long. The junction had 7 bases not matched to a gene; V was cut back by 2 bases and J by 2 bases. In DNA, the CDR3 is TGCGCCAGCAGCCAAAGCCAGCGGGGCTACACAGATACGCAGTATTTT. It encodes CASSQSQRGYTDTQYF.

The chain carries TRBV9 and TRBJ2-7; possibly TRBD1 for D (6 bases). CDR3 length equals 13 residues. V lost 3 bases and J lost 2, with 9 bases in between. Germline assignment: CDR1 SGDLS and CDR2 YYNGEE. For the CDR3, the DNA is TGTGCCAGCAGCGACGGACAGACCTACGAGCAGTACTTC. As protein: CASSDGQTYEQYF. Using reference TRBV9 and TRBJ2-7 for the parts outside the CDR3, the full variable domain is DSGVTQTPKHLITATGQRVTLRCSPRSGDLSVYWYQQSLDQGLQFLIQYYNGEERAKGNILERFSAQQFPDLHSELNLSSLELGDSALYFCASSDGQTYEQYFGPGTRLTVT.

This sequence joins TRBV9 and TRBJ2-5; TRBD2 matches at 9 bases. Germline CDR1 and CDR2: SGDLS and YYNGEE. V lost 4 bases to trimming and J lost 3 bases; unmatched junction nucleotides: 7. The CDR3 is 15 residues long. CDR3 DNA sequence: TGTGCCAGCAGCCCAACTCCTAGCGGGAAAGAGACCCAGTACTTC. As protein: CASSPTPSGKETQYF.

The rearrangement joins TRBV5-1 to TRBJ2-5, with 9 bases aligning to TRBD2. The trim removed 3 bases at V and 4 bases at J, leaving 7 bases unmatched. The CDR3 runs to 15 residues. The V gene's germline CDR1 is SGHRS and CDR2 YFSETQ. The CDR3 nucleotides read TGCGCCAGCAGCTCTAGCGGGACCCTGGGAGAGACCCAGTACTTC. Translated: CASSSSGTLGETQYF.